This is a list of T cell receptor beta chains from one sample in a study of T cell responses to AZD1222 COVID-19 vaccine. This table comes from immunoSEQ multiplex PCR, and its TCRdb copy is limited to in-frame clones, with some not included. The repertoire holds 150,000 to 200,000 clones, with around 88% as singletons. Here the sequenced sample was peripheral blood, taken on day 0 of AZD1222 vaccination. The receptors were sampled from an adult in good health. The CDR3 runs from the conserved cysteine through the conserved F or W. Each record gives: V gene, CDR3 length, CDR3 protein.

V gene: TRBV9
CDR3 length: 15
CDR3 protein: CASSASTGQIETQYF

V gene: TRBV4-1
CDR3 length: 13
CDR3 protein: CASSLDRGGEQYF

V gene: TRBV5-1
CDR3 length: 16
CDR3 protein: CASSLGGESPYYEQYF

V gene: TRBV28
CDR3 length: 13
CDR3 protein: CASIENSNQPQHF

V gene: TRBV5-1
CDR3 length: 16
CDR3 protein: CASSLGSGGPLGSQHF

V gene: TRBV30
CDR3 length: 20
CDR3 protein: CAWNRVGVAEDSGGGETQYF

V gene: TRBV10-3
CDR3 length: 14
CDR3 protein: CAISDGGSQQPQHF

V gene: TRBV30
CDR3 length: 13
CDR3 protein: CAWRSWDNEKLFF

V gene: TRBV11-2
CDR3 length: 15
CDR3 protein: CASSLNQLNTGELFF

V gene: TRBV2
CDR3 length: 15
CDR3 protein: CASSIYGGTYNEQFF

V gene: TRBV28
CDR3 length: 16
CDR3 protein: CASSFATGSYNSPLHF

V gene: TRBV6-6
CDR3 length: 16
CDR3 protein: CASSPVGFSSGNTIYF

V gene: TRBV30
CDR3 length: 13
CDR3 protein: CAWSVQQGGKLFF

V gene: TRBV12-3/TRBV12-4
CDR3 length: 13
CDR3 protein: CASSRDRVRGYTF

V gene: TRBV28
CDR3 length: 13
CDR3 protein: CASSHADRDGYTF

V gene: TRBV12-1
CDR3 length: 17
CDR3 protein: CASSFVVRGRSNQPQHF

V gene: TRBV7-9
CDR3 length: 14
CDR3 protein: CASSEEGRNTEAFF

V gene: TRBV4-1
CDR3 length: 16
CDR3 protein: CASSRREAGGVQPQHF

V gene: TRBV7-6
CDR3 length: 18
CDR3 protein: CASSLEGGFGQVGNTIYF

V gene: TRBV14
CDR3 length: 15
CDR3 protein: CARRTRGANTGELFF

V gene: TRBV6-5
CDR3 length: 15
CDR3 protein: CASSPGQGALYEQFF

V gene: TRBV7-9
CDR3 length: 15
CDR3 protein: CASSSPEGRNTEAFF

V gene: TRBV14
CDR3 length: 16
CDR3 protein: CASRPRIWPTQETQYF

V gene: TRBV5-1
CDR3 length: 13
CDR3 protein: CASSLTPSYEQYF

V gene: TRBV6-1
CDR3 length: 16
CDR3 protein: CASSEWYLQAGNTIYF

V gene: TRBV14
CDR3 length: 16
CDR3 protein: CASSQLGTGVTGELFF

V gene: TRBV28
CDR3 length: 14
CDR3 protein: CASSSLGANYGYTF

V gene: TRBV3-1/TRBV3-2
CDR3 length: 15
CDR3 protein: CASSQVGSGGKGYTF

V gene: TRBV10-3
CDR3 length: 13
CDR3 protein: CAIRSSGGETQYF

V gene: TRBV28
CDR3 length: 14
CDR3 protein: CASSWRGAGNTIYF